The 19 T cell receptor beta chains reported below all come from one sample, sequenced in a study of spatial heterogeneity in lung cancer. Their target antigens are unknown. Study-level points and caveats: Within tumors, counts of expanded alpha and beta TCRs tracked tumor mutation counts.

TCRdb re-called the 5' RACE reads through MiXCR, storing one row per CDR3 protein. The repertoire holds about 27,000 distinct CDR3 sequences, with around 7% as singletons. Documented time point: sample taken at primary tumor resection. Material: lung tumor tissue, obtained at surgery. These receptors all stem from a male donor with early-stage non-small cell lung cancer.

DNA of the CDR3: TGTGCCAGCCAAGCTAGCGGGAGGCCCTCTTCCAATGAGCAGTTCTTC. Protein product: CASQASGRPSSNEQFF. V usage is TRBV27 and J usage is TRBJ2-1; 11 positions match TRBD2. The J segment lost 6 bases and the V segment lost 8 bases, leaving 12 bases of the junction unmatched. The germline V gene encodes CDR1 MNHEY and CDR2 SMNVEV (reference sequence). There are 16 residues in the CDR3.

This clonotype was recorded many times. The chain links TRBV20-1 to TRBJ1-5, with D tentatively TRBD1 (5 bases). V was cut by 2 bases and J by 3 bases, with 14 bases left in between. The CDR3 sequence is 15 residues long. The germline gives CDR1 DFQATT, CDR2 SNEGSKA (reference sequence). The CDR3 here is CSARKGQGFNQPQHF. The DNA for the CDR3 is TGCAGTGCTAGAAAGGGCCAGGGATTCAATCAGCCCCAGCATTTT.

This clonotype has a count of ten or more. This chain links TRBV9 with TRBJ1-6; D uncertain. The CDR3 extends over 18 amino acids. V was clipped by 0 bases and J by 7 bases, with 20 bases between them. Germline lookup yields CDR1 SGDLS and CDR2 YYNGEE. This CDR3 is CASSVVPSAGTVNSPLHF. DNA of the CDR3: TGTGCCAGCAGCGTAGTACCGTCCGCAGGAACGGTGAATTCACCCCTCCACTTT. Using reference TRBV9 and TRBJ1-6 for the parts outside the CDR3, the full variable domain is DSGVTQTPKHLITATGQRVTLRCSPRSGDLSVYWYQQSLDQGLQFLIQYYNGEERAKGNILERFSAQQFPDLHSELNLSSLELGDSALYFCASSVVPSAGTVNSPLHFGNGTRLTVT.

This clonotype was observed at least ten times. This chain uses TRBV28 with TRBJ1-2, with a weak D call TRBD1 (6 bases). Germline lookup yields CDR1 MDHEN and CDR2 SYDVKM. V gave up 7 bases and J gave up 0 bases, with 12 bases separating them. This CDR3 has 14 residues. The chain's CDR3 is CASILTGTNYGYTF. The CDR3 nucleotides read TGTGCCAGCATCTTGACAGGTACTAACTATGGCTACACCTTC.

Ten or more counts support this clonotype. The V and J genes are TRBV7-2 and TRBJ1-1, with D unclear. V lost 1 base, J lost 1 base, and 19 bases lay in between. Germline CDR1 reads SGHTA; CDR2 reads FQGNSA. This CDR3 comprises 18 residues. The chain's CDR3 is CASSLVGLRAAENTEAFF. For the CDR3, the DNA is TGTGCCAGCAGCTTAGTTGGCCTTAGGGCAGCAGAGAACACTGAAGCTTTCTTT.

This clonotype was observed many times. The CDR3, as DNA: TGCGCCAGCAGCCTCGGGGGTTACTCCTACGAGCAGTACTTC. This encodes CASSLGGYSYEQYF. V gene TRBV5-1 combines with J gene TRBJ2-7; a possible D gene is TRBD2 (6 bases). CDR3 length equals 14 residues. V was cut by 4 bases and J by 0 bases, with 11 bases left in between. Germline V lookup: CDR1 SGHRS, CDR2 YFSETQ.

This clonotype was seen at least ten times. This chain links TRBV20-1 with TRBJ1-4; D unclear. Between the trimmed V and J ends, which lost 0 bases and 7 bases, there was a span of 9 bases. This CDR3 comprises 13 residues. Germline-derived CDR1 and CDR2 are DFQATT and SNEGSKA (reference sequence). Here the CDR3 reads CSARENAAEKLFF. The CDR3 nucleotides are TGCAGTGCTAGAGAAAATGCCGCTGAAAAACTGTTTTTT.

This chain connects TRBV6-1 to TRBJ2-7; D remains unclear. CDR1 is MNHNS, CDR2 SASEGT, per germline. V was trimmed by 4 bases and J by 1 base, leaving 11 bases between them. This CDR3 has 14 residues. Here the CDR3 reads CASSGDWASYEQYF. The CDR3 DNA reads as TGTGCCAGCAGTGGTGATTGGGCGTCCTACGAGCAGTACTTC.

This clonotype appeared a few times. The chain has TRBV7-9 and TRBJ1-6; 7 bases fit TRBD1. The CDR3 consists of 16 residues. The V gene's germline CDR1 is SEHNR and CDR2 FQNEAQ (reference sequence). Trimming took 5 bases from V and 0 from J; bases not matched to a gene: 4. DNA for the CDR3: TGTGCCAGCAGCGAGGACAGGAGCTCCTATAATTCACCCCTCCACTTT. Encoded protein: CASSEDRSSYNSPLHF.

This clonotype was seen repeatedly, ten times or more. This CDR3 reads CASSPREPLYGYTF. The CDR3 DNA is TGTGCCAGCAGCCCCAGGGAGCCTCTCTATGGCTACACCTTC. The rearrangement uses TRBV3-1 and TRBJ1-2, with D possibly being TRBD1 (5 bases). The CDR3 consists of 14 residues. V was clipped by 4 bases and J by 4 bases, with 13 bases between them. Germline V lookup: CDR1 LGHDT, CDR2 YNNKEL (reference sequence).

The table lists this clonotype with many counts. This sequence joins TRBV7-2 and TRBJ2-7; weak D call: TRBD2 (6 bases). The CDR3 loop spans 15 amino acids. Trimming left V 0 bases short and J 1 base short, with 10 bases between. The germline V gene encodes CDR1 SGHTA and CDR2 FQGNSA. The CDR3 DNA reads TGTGCCAGCAGCTTAGCGGAGGGGCAGTCCTACGAGCAGTACTTC. Translating gives CASSLAEGQSYEQYF.

The chain has TRBV2 and TRBJ2-1, with 7 bases matching TRBD1. The V gene's germline CDR1 is SNHLY and CDR2 FYNNEI. This CDR3 region has 15 residues. V shed 6 bases and J 2 bases; nucleotides not matched to a gene: 7. The CDR3 nucleotides are TGTGCCAGCAGGAGACAGGGTTCTGCCTACAATGAGCAGTTCTTC. Protein product: CASRRQGSAYNEQFF.

This clonotype was seen many times. The rearrangement links TRBV18 to TRBJ2-7; 7 bases are a match to TRBD1. This CDR3 has 13 amino acids. CDR1 and CDR2 from the germline V gene are KGHSH and LQKENI. V gave up 6 bases and J gave up 3 bases; unmatched junction bases: 5. CDR3 region: CASSPGTDYEQYF. The CDR3 DNA is TGTGCCAGCTCTCCCGGGACAGACTACGAGCAGTACTTC.

In this sample, this clonotype turned up many times. The gene calls are TRBV20-1 and TRBJ2-5, with 7 bases lining up with TRBD1. The J segment lost 1 base and the V segment lost 0 bases, leaving 8 bases of the junction unmatched. CDR1 and CDR2 from the germline V gene are DFQATT and SNEGSKA (reference sequence). The CDR3 is made up of 16 amino acids. This CDR3 reads CSARDGRTGIQETQYF. The CDR3 DNA follows: TGCAGTGCTAGAGATGGCAGGACAGGAATCCAAGAGACCCAGTACTTC.

This clonotype has at least ten counts. The chain recombines TRBV11-2 with TRBJ2-2, with TRBD2 matching 12 bases. This CDR3 has 16 amino acids. Germline CDR1 reads SGHAT; CDR2 reads FQNNGV. V was clipped by 5 bases and J by 6 bases; unmatched bases: 7. For the CDR3, the DNA is TGTGCCAGCAGCACCCTAGCGGGGGGGCACGCCGGGGAGCTGTTTTTT. Protein product: CASSTLAGGHAGELFF.

This clonotype has a count of ten or more. This chain connects TRBV5-1 to TRBJ1-1; TRBD1 is a possible D gene (6 bases). The CDR3 runs 17 residues. The ends were cut back, 0 bases at V and 4 bases at J, with 19 bases in the middle. CDR1 and CDR2 (germline): SGHRS, YFSETQ. CDR3 nucleotides: TGCGCCAGCAGCTTGGAGATCGGGGGCAGGGCGACCACTGAAGCTTTCTTT. Its protein is CASSLEIGGRATTEAFF.

The chain recombines TRBV5-1 with TRBJ1-4; TRBD1 is a possible D gene (5 bases). V was shortened by 2 bases and J by 0 bases, with 14 bases between the two germline ends. Germline V lookup: CDR1 SGHRS, CDR2 YFSETQ. The CDR3 consists of 17 residues. CDR3 in amino acids: CASSFGGSVATNEKLFF. The CDR3 nucleotides are TGCGCCAGCAGCTTTGGGGGGTCGGTTGCAACTAATGAAAAACTGTTTTTT.

A few counts support this clonotype. V and J are TRBV4-2 and TRBJ2-1, with a possible D match to TRBD1 (5 bases). The CDR3 length is 14 residues. Deletions cut 3 bases from V and 5 bases from J, with 11 bases between. Per the germline V gene, CDR1 is LGHNA and CDR2 is YNFKEQ. The CDR3 is CASSHSDRNNEQFF. The CDR3 DNA follows: TGTGCCAGCAGCCACTCCGACAGAAACAATGAGCAGTTCTTC.

This clonotype was detected only a few times. The chain employs TRBV19 and TRBJ2-1; weak D call: TRBD1 (6 bases). The CDR3 totals 15 residues. The germline CDR1 and CDR2 sequences are LNHDA and SQIVND (reference sequence). V was pared by 5 bases and J by 7 bases, with 18 bases between. The CDR3, as DNA: TGTGCCAGTAGTTTCCAGACAGGAACGGGAAATGAGCAGTTCTTC. The encoded protein is CASSFQTGTGNEQFF. Drawing the rest from reference TRBV19 and TRBJ2-1, the complete variable domain is DGGITQSPKYLFRKEGQNVTLSCEQNLNHDAMYWYRQDPGQGLRLIYYSQIVNDFQKGDIAEGYSVSREKKESFPLTVTSAQKNPTAFYLCASSFQTGTGNEQFFGPGTRLTVL.